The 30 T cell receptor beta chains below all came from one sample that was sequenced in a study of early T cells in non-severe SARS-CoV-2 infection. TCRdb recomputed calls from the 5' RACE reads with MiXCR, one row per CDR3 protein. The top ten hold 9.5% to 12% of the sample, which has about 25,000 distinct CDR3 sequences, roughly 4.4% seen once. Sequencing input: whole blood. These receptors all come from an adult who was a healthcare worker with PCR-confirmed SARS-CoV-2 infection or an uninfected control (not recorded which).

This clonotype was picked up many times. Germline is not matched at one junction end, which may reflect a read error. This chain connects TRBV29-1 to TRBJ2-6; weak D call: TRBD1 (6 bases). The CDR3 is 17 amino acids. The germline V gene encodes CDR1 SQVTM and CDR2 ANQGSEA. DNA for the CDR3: TGCAGCGTGAAACCACCCCAGGGGTTGGGTGGGGCCAACGTCCTGATTTTC. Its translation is CSVKPPQGLGGANVLIF.

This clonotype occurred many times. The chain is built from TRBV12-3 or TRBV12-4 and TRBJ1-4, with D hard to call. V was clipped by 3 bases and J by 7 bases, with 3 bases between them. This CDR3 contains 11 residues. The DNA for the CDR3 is TGTGCCAGCAGTTTTCGTGAAAAACTGTTTTTT. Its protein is CASSFREKLFF.

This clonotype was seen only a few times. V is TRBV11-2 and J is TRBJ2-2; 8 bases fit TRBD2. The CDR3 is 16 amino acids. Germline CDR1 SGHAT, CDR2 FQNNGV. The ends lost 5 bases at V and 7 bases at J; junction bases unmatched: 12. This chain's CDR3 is CASSGRSGNVGGELFF. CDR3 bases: TGTGCCAGCAGCGGGCGTAGCGGGAATGTTGGCGGGGAGCTGTTTTTT.

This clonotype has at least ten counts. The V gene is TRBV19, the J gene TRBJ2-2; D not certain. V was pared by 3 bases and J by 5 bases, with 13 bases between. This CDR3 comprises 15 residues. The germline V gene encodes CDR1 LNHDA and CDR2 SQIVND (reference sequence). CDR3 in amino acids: CASSISGSNTGELFF. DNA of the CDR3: TGTGCCAGTAGTATCTCCGGATCTAATACCGGGGAGCTGTTTTTT.

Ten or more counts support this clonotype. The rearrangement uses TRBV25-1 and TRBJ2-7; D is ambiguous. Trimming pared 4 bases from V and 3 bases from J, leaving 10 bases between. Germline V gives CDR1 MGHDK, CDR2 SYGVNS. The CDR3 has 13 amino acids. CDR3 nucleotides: TGTGCCAGCAGTGCTAATACTGACTACGAGCAGTACTTC. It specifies CASSANTDYEQYF.

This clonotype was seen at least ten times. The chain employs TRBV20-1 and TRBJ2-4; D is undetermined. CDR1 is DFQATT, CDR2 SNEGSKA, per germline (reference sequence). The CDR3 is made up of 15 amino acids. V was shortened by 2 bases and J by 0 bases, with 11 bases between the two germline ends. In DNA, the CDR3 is TGCAGTGCTAGACCCACAGTTTTAGCCAAAAACATTCAGTACTTC. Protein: CSARPTVLAKNIQYF.

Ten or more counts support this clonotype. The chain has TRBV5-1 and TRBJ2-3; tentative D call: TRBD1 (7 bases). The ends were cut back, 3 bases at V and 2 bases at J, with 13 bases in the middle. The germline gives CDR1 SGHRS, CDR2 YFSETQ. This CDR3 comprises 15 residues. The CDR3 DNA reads TGCGCCAGCAGCTCGCGGGGACAGCTCACAGATACGCAGTATTTT. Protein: CASSSRGQLTDTQYF.

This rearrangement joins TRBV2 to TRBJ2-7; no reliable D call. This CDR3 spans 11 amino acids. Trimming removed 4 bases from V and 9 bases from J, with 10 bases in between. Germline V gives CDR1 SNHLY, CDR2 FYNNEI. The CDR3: CASSAELRQYF. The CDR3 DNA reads TGTGCCAGCAGTGCGGAACTTAGGCAGTACTTC.

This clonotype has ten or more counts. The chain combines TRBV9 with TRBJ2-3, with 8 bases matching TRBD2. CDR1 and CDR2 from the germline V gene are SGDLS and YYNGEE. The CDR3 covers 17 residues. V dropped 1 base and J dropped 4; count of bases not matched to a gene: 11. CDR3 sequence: CASSVYGGGGLSDTQYF. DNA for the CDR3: TGTGCCAGCAGCGTATATGGCGGCGGGGGGCTATCAGATACGCAGTATTTT.

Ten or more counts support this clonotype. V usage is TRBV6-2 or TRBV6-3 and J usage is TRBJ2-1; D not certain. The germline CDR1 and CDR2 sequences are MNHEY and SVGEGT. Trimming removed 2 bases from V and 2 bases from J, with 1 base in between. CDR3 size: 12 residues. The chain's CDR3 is CASSYTYNEQFF. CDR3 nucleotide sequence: TGTGCCAGCAGTTACACCTACAATGAGCAGTTCTTC.

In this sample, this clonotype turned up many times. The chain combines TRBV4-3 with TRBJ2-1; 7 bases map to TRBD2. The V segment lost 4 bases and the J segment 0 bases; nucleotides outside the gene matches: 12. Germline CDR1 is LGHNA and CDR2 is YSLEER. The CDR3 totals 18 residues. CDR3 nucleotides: TGCGCCAGCAGCCCTCACGAGGTGGGGGGGATCTCCTACAATGAGCAGTTCTTC. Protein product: CASSPHEVGGISYNEQFF.

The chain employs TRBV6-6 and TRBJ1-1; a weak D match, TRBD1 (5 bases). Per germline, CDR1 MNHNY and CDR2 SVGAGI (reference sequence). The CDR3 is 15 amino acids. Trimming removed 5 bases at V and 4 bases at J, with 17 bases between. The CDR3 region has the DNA TGTGCCAGCAGTCCCCGATCGATAGGGACCACTGAAGCTTTCTTT. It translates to CASSPRSIGTTEAFF.

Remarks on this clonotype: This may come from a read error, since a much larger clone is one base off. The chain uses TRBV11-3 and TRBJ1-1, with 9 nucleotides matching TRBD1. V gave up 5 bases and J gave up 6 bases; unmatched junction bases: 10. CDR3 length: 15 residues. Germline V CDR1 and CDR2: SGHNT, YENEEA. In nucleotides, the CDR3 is TGTGCCAGCAGCCGCGGACAGGGGCGAGGGTCTGAAGCTTTCTTT. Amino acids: CASSRGQGRGSEAFF.

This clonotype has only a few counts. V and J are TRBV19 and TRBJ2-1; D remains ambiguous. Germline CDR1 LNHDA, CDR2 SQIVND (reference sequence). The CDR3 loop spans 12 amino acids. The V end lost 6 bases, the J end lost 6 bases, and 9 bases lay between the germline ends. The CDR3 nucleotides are TGTGCCAGTAGGTCAAGACGCAATGAGCAGTTCTTC. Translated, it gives CASRSRRNEQFF.

In DNA, the CDR3 is TGTGCCAGCAGCCATAAGGCGGCCGGGAAAATCACAGATACGCAGTATTTT. Protein product: CASSHKAAGKITDTQYF. This chain links TRBV7-2 with TRBJ2-3, with D possibly TRBD2 on 5 matching bases. V dropped 5 bases and J dropped 2 bases, with 20 bases sitting between them. Germline V CDR1 and CDR2: SGHTA, FQGNSA. The CDR3 extends over 17 amino acids.

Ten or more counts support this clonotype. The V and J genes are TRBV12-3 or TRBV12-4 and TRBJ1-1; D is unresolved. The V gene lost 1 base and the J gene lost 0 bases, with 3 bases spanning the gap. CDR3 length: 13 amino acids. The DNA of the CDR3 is TGTGCCAGCAGTTTAGTTGTGAACACTGAAGCTTTCTTT. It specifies CASSLVVNTEAFF.

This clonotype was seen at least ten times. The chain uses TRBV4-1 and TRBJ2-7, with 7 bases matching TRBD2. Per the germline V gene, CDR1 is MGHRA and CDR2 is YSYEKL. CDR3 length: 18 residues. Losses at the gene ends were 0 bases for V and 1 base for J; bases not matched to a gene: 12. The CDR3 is CASSQDLSGGGPSYEQYV. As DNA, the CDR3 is TGCGCCAGCAGCCAAGATCTATCCGGGGGAGGGCCGTCCTACGAGCAGTACGTC.

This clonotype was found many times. CDR3 nucleotides: TGTGCCAGCAGCCGACTAGCTTCGGATGAGCAGTTCTTC. Encoded protein: CASSRLASDEQFF. The rearrangement joins TRBV6-2 or TRBV6-3 to TRBJ2-1; 7 nucleotides align to TRBD2. With 6 bases clipped from V and 8 bases from J, the junction kept 7 bases outside the gene matches. Germline V gives CDR1 MNHEY, CDR2 SVGEGT. The CDR3 has 13 amino acids.

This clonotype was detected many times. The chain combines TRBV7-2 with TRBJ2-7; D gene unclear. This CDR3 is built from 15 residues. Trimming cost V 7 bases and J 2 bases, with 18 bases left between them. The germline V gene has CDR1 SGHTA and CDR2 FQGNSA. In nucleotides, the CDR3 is TGTGCCAGCACTCCGAGTGGTGGAGTTACCTACGAGCAGTACTTC. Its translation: CASTPSGGVTYEQYF.

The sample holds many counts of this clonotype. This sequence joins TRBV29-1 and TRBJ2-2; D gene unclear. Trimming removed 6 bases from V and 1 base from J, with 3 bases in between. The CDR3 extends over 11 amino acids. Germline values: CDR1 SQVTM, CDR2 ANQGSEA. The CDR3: CSVQNTGELFF. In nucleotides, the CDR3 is TGCAGCGTCCAGAACACCGGGGAGCTGTTTTTT.

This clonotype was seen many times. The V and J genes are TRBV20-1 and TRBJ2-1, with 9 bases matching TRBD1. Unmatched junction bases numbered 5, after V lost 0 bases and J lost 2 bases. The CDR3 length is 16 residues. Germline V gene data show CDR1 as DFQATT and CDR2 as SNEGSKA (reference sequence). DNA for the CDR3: TGCAGTGCTAGAGAAACAGGGACAGGGCCCTACAATGAGCAGTTCTTC. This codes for CSARETGTGPYNEQFF.

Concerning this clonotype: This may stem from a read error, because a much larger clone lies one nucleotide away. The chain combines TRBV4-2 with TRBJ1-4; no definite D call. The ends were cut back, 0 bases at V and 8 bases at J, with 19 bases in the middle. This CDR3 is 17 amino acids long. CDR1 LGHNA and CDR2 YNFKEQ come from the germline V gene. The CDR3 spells CASSQDIGRGLGEKLFF. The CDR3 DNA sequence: TGTGCCAGCAGCCAAGATATAGGGCGCGGATTGGGAGAAAAACTGTTTTTT.

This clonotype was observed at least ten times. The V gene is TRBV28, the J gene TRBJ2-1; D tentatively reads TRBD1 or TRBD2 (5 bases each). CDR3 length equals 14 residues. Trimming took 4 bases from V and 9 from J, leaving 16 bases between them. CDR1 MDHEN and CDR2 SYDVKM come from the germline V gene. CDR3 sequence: CASSYPGPGAEQFF. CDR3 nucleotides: TGTGCCAGCAGTTACCCGGGCCCCGGGGCTGAGCAGTTCTTC. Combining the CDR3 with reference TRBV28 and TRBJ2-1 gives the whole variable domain DVKVTQSSRYLVKRTGEKVFLECVQDMDHENMFWYRQDPGLGLRLIYFSYDVKMKEKGDIPEGYSVSREKKERFSLILESASTNQTSMYLCASSYPGPGAEQFFGPGTRLTVL.

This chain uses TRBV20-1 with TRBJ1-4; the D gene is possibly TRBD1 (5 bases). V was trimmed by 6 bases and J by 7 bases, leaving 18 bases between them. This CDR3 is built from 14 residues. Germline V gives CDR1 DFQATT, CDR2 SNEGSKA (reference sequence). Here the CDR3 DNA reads TGCAGTGCCGACGACCCCTGGGGGGGTGAAAAACTGTTTTTT. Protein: CSADDPWGGEKLFF.

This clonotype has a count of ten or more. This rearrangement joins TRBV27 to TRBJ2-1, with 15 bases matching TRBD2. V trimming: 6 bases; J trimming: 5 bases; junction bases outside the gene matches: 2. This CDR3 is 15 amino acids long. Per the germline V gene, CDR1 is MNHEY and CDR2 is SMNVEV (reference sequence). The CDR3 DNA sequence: TGTGCCAGCAGAGGACTAGCGGGAGGGGACAATGAGCAGTTCTTC. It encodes CASRGLAGGDNEQFF.

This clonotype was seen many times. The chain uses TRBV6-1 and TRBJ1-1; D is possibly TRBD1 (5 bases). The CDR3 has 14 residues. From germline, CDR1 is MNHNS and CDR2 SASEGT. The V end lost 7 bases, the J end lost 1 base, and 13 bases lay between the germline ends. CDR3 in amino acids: CASTLRGENTEAFF. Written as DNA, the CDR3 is TGTGCCAGCACCCTACGAGGGGAGAACACTGAAGCTTTCTTT.

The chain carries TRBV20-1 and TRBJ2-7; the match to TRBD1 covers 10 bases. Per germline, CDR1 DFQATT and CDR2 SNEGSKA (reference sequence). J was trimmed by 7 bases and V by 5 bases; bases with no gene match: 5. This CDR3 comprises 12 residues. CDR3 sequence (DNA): TGCAGTGCTGGCGACAGGGGGCTTGAGCAGTACTTC. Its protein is CSAGDRGLEQYF.

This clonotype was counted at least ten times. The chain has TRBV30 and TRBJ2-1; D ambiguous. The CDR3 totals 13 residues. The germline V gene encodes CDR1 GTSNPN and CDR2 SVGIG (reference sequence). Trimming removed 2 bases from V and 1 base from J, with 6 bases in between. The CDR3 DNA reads TGTGCCTGGAGTAGGGTTTCCTACAATGAGCAGTTCTTC. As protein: CAWSRVSYNEQFF.

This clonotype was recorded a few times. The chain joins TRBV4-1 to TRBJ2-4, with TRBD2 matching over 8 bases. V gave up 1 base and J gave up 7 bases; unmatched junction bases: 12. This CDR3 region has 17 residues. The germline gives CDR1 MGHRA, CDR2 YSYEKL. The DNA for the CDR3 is TGCGCCAGCAGCCAAGCCGCCCTAGCGGGTACAGGGAACATTCAGTACTTC. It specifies CASSQAALAGTGNIQYF.

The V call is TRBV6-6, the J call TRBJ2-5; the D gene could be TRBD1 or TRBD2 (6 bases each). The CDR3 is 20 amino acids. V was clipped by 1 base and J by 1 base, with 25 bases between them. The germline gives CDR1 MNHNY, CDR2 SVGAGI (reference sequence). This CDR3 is CASSYYTGSGVRIPQETQYF. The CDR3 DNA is TGTGCCAGCAGTTACTATACAGGGTCGGGGGTCCGGATCCCCCAAGAGACCCAGTACTTC.